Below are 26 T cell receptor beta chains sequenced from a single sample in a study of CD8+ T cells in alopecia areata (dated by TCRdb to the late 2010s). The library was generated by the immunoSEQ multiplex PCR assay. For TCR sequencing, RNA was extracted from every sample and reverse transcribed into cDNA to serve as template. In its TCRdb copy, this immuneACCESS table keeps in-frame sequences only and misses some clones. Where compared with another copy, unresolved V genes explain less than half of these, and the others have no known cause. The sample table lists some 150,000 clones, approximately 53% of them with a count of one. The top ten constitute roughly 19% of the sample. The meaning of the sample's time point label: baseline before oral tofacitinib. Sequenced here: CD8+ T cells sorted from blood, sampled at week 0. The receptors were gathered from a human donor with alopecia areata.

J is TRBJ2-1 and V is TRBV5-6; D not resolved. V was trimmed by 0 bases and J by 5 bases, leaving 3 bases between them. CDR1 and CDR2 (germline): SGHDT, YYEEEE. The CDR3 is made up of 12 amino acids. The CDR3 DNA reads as TGTGCCAGCAGCTTGGTGGACAATGAGCAGTTCTTC. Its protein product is CASSLVDNEQFF.

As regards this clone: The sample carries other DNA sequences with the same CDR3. The CDR3 spells CASSQDRTGGYEQYF. DNA of the CDR3: TGCGCCAGCAGCCAAGATCGGACAGGGGGTTACGAGCAGTACTTC. This chain joins TRBV4-3 and TRBJ2-7, with 10 bases matching TRBD1. CDR1 is LGHNA and CDR2 is YSLEER in the germline V gene. Trimming removed 0 bases from V and 4 bases from J; junction bases left unmatched: 3. This CDR3 is 15 amino acids long.

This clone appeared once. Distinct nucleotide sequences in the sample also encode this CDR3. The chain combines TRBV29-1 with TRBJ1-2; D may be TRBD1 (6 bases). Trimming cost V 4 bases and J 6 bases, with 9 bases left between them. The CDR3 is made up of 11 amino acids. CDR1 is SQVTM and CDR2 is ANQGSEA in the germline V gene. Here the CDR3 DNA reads TGCAGCGTTGTAGGGGGAGATGGCTACACCTTC. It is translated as CSVVGGDGYTF.

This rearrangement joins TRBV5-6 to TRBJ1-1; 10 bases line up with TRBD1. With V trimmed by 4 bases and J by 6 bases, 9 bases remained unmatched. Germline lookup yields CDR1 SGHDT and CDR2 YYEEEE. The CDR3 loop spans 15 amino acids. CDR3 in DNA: TGTGCCAGCAGCCGACCTGGGACAGGGGAATCTGAAGCTTTCTTT. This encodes CASSRPGTGESEAFF.

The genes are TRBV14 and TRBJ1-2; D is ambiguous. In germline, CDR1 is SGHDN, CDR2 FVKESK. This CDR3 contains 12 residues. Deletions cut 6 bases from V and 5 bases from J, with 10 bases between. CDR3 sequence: CASSIGSYGYTF. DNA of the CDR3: TGTGCCAGCAGTATAGGATCTTATGGCTACACCTTC.

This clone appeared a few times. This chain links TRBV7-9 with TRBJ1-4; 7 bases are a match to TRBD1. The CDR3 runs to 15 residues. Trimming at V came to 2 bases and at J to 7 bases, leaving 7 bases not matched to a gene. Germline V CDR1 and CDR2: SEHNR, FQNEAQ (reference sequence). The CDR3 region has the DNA TGTGCCAGCAGCTTATTTGAGAGGGGGCCTGAAAAACTGTTTTTT. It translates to CASSLFERGPEKLFF. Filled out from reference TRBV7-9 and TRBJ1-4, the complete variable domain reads DTGVSQNPRHKITKRGQNVTFRCDPISEHNRLYWYRQTLGQGPEFLTYFQNEAQLEKSRLLSDRFSAERPKGSFSTLEIQRTEQGDSAMYLCASSLFERGPEKLFFGSGTQLSVL.

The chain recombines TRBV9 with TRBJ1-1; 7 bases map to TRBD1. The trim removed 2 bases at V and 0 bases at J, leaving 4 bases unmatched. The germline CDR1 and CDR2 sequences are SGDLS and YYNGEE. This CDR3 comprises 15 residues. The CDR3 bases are TGTGCCAGCAGCGTGGGACAGAGGATGAACACTGAAGCTTTCTTT. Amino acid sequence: CASSVGQRMNTEAFF.

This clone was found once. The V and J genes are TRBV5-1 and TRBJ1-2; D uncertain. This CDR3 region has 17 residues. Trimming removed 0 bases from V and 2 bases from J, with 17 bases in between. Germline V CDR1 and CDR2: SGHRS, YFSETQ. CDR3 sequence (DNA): TGCGCCAGCAGCTTGGTGTCAGGCCGAAGGACGAACTATGGCTACACCTTC. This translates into CASSLVSGRRTNYGYTF.

CDR3 in amino acids: CSVYRGNTEAFF. Here the CDR3 DNA reads TGCAGCGTCTACAGGGGGAACACTGAAGCTTTCTTT. The rearrangement links TRBV29-1 to TRBJ1-1; 7 bases are shared with TRBD1. Trimming removed 6 bases from V and 1 base from J; junction bases left unmatched: 2. Germline values: CDR1 SQVTM, CDR2 ANQGSEA. The CDR3 has 12 amino acids.

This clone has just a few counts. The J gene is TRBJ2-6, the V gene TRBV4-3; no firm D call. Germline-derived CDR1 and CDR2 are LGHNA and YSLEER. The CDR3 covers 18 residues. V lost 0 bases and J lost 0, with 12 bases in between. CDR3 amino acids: CASSQDRQTSSGANVLTF. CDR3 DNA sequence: TGCGCCAGCAGCCAAGATAGGCAGACCAGCTCTGGGGCCAACGTCCTGACTTTC.

DNA for the CDR3: TGTGCCAGCAGCTTAGACGCTTCCTACGAGCAGTACTTC. Translated, it gives CASSLDASYEQYF. J is TRBJ2-7 and V is TRBV13; D ambiguous. Trimming left V 1 base short and J 1 base short, with 5 bases between. The CDR3 consists of 13 residues. Germline loops: CDR1 PRHDT, CDR2 FYEKMQ (reference sequence).

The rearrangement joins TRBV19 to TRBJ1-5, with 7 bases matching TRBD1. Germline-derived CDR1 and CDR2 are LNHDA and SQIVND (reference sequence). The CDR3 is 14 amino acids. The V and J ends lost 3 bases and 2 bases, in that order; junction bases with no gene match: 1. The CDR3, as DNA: TGTGCCAGTAGTATGGGGACAGGCAATCAGCCCCAGCATTTT. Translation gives CASSMGTGNQPQHF. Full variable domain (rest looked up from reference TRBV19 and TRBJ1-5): DGGITQSPKYLFRKEGQNVTLSCEQNLNHDAMYWYRQDPGQGLRLIYYSQIVNDFQKGDIAEGYSVSREKKESFPLTVTSAQKNPTAFYLCASSMGTGNQPQHFGDGTRLSIL.

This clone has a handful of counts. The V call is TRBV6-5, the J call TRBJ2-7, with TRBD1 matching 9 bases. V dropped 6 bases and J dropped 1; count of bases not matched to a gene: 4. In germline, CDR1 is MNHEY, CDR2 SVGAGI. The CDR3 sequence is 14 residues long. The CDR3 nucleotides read TGTGCCAGCAGGTCGACAGGGGGTTCCTACGAGCAGTACTTC. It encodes CASRSTGGSYEQYF.

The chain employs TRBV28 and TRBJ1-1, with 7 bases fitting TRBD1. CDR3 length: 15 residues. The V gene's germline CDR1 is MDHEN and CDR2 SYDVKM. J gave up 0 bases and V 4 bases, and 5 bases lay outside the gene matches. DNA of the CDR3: TGTGCCAGCAGTTGGGACAGCACGATGAACACTGAAGCTTTCTTT. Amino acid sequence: CASSWDSTMNTEAFF.

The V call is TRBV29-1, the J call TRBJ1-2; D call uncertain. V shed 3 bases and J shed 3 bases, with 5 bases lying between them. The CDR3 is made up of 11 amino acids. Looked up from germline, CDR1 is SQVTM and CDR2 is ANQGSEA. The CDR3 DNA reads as TGCAGCGTTGACTCAGACTATGGCTACACCTTC. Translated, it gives CSVDSDYGYTF. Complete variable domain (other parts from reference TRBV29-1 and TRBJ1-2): SAVISQKPSRDICQRGTSLTIQCQVDSQVTMMFWYRQQPGQSLTLIATANQGSEATYESGFVIDKFPISRPNLTFSTLTVSNMSPEDSSIYLCSVDSDYGYTFGSGTRLTVV.

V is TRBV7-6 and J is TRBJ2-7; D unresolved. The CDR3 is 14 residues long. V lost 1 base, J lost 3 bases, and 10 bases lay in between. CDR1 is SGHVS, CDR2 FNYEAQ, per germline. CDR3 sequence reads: CASSLGYGGYEQYF. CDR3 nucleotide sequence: TGTGCCAGCAGCTTAGGATATGGTGGCTACGAGCAGTACTTC.

The CDR3 sequence: CASSPRTGNTGELFF. For the CDR3, the DNA is TGTGCCAGCAGCCCACGGACAGGGAACACCGGGGAGCTGTTTTTT. This chain uses TRBV9 with TRBJ2-2, with 7 bases fitting TRBD1. Germline CDR1 SGDLS, CDR2 YYNGEE. This CDR3 spans 15 amino acids. Trimming cost V 4 bases and J 1 base; bases outside gene matches: 4.

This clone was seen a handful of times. In DNA form, the CDR3 reads TGTGCCAGCAGTGCCCGGAACACTGAAGCTTTCTTT. Translating it yields CASSARNTEAFF. V gene TRBV25-1 combines with J gene TRBJ1-1; D gene ambiguous. CDR1 and CDR2 from the germline V gene are MGHDK and SYGVNS. Trimming left V 4 bases short and J 1 base short, with 4 bases between. This CDR3 contains 12 residues.

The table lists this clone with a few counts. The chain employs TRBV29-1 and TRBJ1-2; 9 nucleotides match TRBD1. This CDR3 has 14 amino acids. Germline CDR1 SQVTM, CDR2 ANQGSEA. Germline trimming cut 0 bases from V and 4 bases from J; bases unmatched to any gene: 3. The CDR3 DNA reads TGCAGCGTTGAAGAGGGACAGGGAGCCTATGGCTACACCTTC. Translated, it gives CSVEEGQGAYGYTF.

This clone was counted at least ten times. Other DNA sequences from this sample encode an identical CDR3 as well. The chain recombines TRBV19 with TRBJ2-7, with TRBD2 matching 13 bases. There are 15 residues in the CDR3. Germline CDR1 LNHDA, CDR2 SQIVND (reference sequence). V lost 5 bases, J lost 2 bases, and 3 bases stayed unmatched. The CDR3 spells CASSPTSGGAYEQYF. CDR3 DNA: TGTGCCAGTAGTCCTACTAGCGGGGGGGCCTACGAGCAGTACTTC.

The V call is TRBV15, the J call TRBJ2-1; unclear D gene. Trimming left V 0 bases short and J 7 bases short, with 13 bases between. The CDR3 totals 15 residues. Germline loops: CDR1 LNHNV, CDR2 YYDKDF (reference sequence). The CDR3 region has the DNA TGTGCCACCAGCAGAGATGCCTCATCACCGAATGAGCAGTTCTTC. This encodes CATSRDASSPNEQFF.

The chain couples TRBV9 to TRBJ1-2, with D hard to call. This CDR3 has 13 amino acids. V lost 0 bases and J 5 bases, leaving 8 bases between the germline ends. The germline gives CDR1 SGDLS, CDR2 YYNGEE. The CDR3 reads CASSVDTAYGYTF. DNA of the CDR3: TGTGCCAGCAGCGTAGATACAGCATATGGCTACACCTTC. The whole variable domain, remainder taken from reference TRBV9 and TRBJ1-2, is DSGVTQTPKHLITATGQRVTLRCSPRSGDLSVYWYQQSLDQGLQFLIQYYNGEERAKGNILERFSAQQFPDLHSELNLSSLELGDSALYFCASSVDTAYGYTFGSGTRLTVV.

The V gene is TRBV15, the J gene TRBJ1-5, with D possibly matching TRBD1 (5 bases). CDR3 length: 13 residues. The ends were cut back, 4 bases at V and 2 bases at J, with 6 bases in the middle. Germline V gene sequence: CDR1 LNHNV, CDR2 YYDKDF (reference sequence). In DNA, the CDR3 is TGTGCCACCAGCACGACAGGCAATCAGCCCCAGCATTTT. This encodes CATSTTGNQPQHF. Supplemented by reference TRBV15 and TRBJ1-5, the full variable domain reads DAMVIQNPRYQVTQFGKPVTLSCSQTLNHNVMYWYQQKSSQAPKLLFHYYDKDFNNEADTPDNFQSRRPNTSFCFLDIRSPGLGDTAMYLCATSTTGNQPQHFGDGTRLSIL.

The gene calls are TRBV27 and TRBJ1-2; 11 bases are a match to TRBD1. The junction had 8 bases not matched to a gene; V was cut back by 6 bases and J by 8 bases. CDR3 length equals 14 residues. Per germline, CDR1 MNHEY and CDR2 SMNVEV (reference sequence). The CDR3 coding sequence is TGTGCCAGCAGCCCCGGACAGGGGGCCGAGGGCTACACCTTC. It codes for CASSPGQGAEGYTF.

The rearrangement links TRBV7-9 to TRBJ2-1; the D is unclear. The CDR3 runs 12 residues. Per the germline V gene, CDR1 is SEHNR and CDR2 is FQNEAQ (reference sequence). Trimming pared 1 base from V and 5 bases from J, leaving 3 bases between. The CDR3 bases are TGTGCCAGCAGCTTAGTTCACAATGAGCAGTTCTTC. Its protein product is CASSLVHNEQFF.

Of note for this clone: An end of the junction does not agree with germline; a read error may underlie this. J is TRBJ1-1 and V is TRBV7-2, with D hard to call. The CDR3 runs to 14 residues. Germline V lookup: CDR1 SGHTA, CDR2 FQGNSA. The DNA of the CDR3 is TGTGCCAGCAGTTATAGAACGGGGAACGCTGAAGCTTTCTTT. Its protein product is CASSYRTGNAEAFF.